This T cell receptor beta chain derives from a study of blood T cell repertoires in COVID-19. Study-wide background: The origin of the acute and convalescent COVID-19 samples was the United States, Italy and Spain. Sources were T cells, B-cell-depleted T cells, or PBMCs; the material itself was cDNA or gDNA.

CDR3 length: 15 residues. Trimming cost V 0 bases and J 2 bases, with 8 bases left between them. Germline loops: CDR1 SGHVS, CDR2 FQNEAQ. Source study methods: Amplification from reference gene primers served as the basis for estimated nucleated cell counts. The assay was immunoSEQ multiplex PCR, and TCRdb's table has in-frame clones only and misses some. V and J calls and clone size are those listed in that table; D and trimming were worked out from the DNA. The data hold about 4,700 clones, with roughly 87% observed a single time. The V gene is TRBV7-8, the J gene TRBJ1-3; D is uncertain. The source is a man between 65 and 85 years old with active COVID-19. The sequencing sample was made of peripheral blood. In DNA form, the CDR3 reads TGTGCCAGCAGCTTAGCGCGACACGCTGGAAACACCATATATTTT. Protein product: CASSLARHAGNTIYF.